A single sample is the source of the 5 T cell receptor beta chains below, sequenced in a study of cytomegalovirus exposure and HLA in healthy donors. Primers for the PCR totalled 60 Vbeta and 13 Jbeta. The protocol was immunoSEQ multiplex PCR, while the TCRdb copy is restricted to in-frame clones and leaves out a portion. The data hold some 200,000 clones, with over 75% observed a single time. The sample taken for sequencing was PBMCs. All receptors derive from a boy under 10 years old in good health and CMV-seronegative.

The chain is built from TRBV11-2 and TRBJ1-1; no clear D. The V and J ends lost 6 bases and 1 base respectively, with 15 bases between them. Germline V lookup: CDR1 SGHAT, CDR2 FQNNGV. This CDR3 has 15 amino acids. The CDR3 coding sequence is TGTGCCAGCAGGCCTTTTGGAGGGAGGAACACTGAAGCTTTCTTT. As protein: CASRPFGGRNTEAFF.

The gene calls are TRBV30 and TRBJ1-1, with 7 bases fitting TRBD1. The CDR3 contains 13 residues. Unmatched junction bases numbered 2, after V lost 4 bases and J lost 0 bases. Germline V gene lookup returns CDR1 GTSNPN and CDR2 SVGIG (reference sequence). For the CDR3, the DNA is TGTGCCTGGACAGGGGGTATGAACACTGAAGCTTTCTTT. This translates into CAWTGGMNTEAFF.

The chain joins TRBV9 to TRBJ1-1; 8 nucleotides align to TRBD1. Germline V lookup: CDR1 SGDLS, CDR2 YYNGEE. CDR3 size: 13 residues. Losses at the gene ends were 3 bases for V and 5 bases for J; bases not matched to a gene: 3. CDR3 DNA: TGTGCCAGCAGCGCCCAGGGGGCAACTGAAGCTTTCTTT. It yields the protein CASSAQGATEAFF.

This sequence joins TRBV7-6 and TRBJ1-3, with unresolved D. This CDR3 has 14 residues. The V and J ends lost 1 base and 2 bases respectively, with 6 bases between them. CDR1 and CDR2 (germline): SGHVS, FNYEAQ. This CDR3 reads CASSLELAGNTIYF. CDR3 coding DNA: TGTGCCAGCAGCTTAGAACTGGCTGGAAACACCATATATTTT.

This chain connects TRBV7-8 to TRBJ2-1; TRBD2 agrees at 13 bases. Germline V gene sequence: CDR1 SGHVS, CDR2 FQNEAQ. Losses at the gene ends were 0 bases for V and 9 bases for J; bases not matched to a gene: 2. This CDR3 contains 15 residues. The CDR3 DNA sequence: TGTGCCAGCAGCTTAGCACTAGCGGGGGGGACTGAGCAGTTCTTC. It codes for CASSLALAGGTEQFF.